The 9 T cell receptor beta chains below come from one sample, sequenced in a study of blood T cell repertoires in COVID-19. This table comes from immunoSEQ multiplex PCR, and its TCRdb copy is limited to in-frame clones, with some not included. The data hold around 99,000 clones, with 80% observed a single time. The material sequenced was peripheral blood. These receptors were taken from a human donor in a cohort sampled during active or convalescent COVID-19.

This clone occurred once. The CDR3 DNA is TGCGCCAGCAGCCAACAGGGGGCGCGGGATTCACCCCTCCACTTT. Its protein product is CASSQQGARDSPLHF. This chain links TRBV4-3 with TRBJ1-6; 8 bases align to TRBD1. Germline V lookup: CDR1 LGHNA, CDR2 YSLEER. After removal of 2 bases from V and 8 bases from J, the junction contained 5 bases not matched to a gene. There are 15 residues in the CDR3.

The chain employs TRBV4-3 and TRBJ2-1, with D maybe TRBD2 (5 bases). This CDR3 has 15 amino acids. The germline CDR1 and CDR2 sequences are LGHNA and YSLEER. The V gene lost 5 bases and the J gene lost 7 bases, with 18 bases spanning the gap. CDR3 amino acids: CASSSDRGYGNEQFF. For the CDR3, the DNA is TGCGCCAGCAGCTCCGACCGGGGTTATGGGAATGAGCAGTTCTTC.

This chain links TRBV19 with TRBJ2-5; TRBD1 agrees at 8 bases. Germline V gene lookup returns CDR1 LNHDA and CDR2 SQIVND (reference sequence). V shed 6 bases, J shed 5 bases, and the junction held 11 bases outside the gene matches. The CDR3 totals 15 residues. The CDR3 protein is CASRHQGAAGETQYF. CDR3 nucleotides: TGTGCCAGTAGGCACCAGGGGGCGGCTGGGGAGACCCAGTACTTC. Full variable domain (remainder filled in from reference TRBV19 and TRBJ2-5): DGGITQSPKYLFRKEGQNVTLSCEQNLNHDAMYWYRQDPGQGLRLIYYSQIVNDFQKGDIAEGYSVSREKKESFPLTVTSAQKNPTAFYLCASRHQGAAGETQYFGPGTRLLVL.

This clone was seen a single time. The CDR3 nucleotides are TGTGCCAGCAGTTTATCGTTAGGGGGTTCTGGCTACACCTTC. Amino acids: CASSLSLGGSGYTF. The chain couples TRBV27 to TRBJ1-2, with D possibly TRBD1 on 6 matching bases. In germline, CDR1 is MNHEY, CDR2 SMNVEV (reference sequence). V was shortened by 0 bases and J by 7 bases, with 12 bases between the two germline ends. The CDR3 loop spans 14 amino acids.

This rearrangement joins TRBV19 to TRBJ1-5, with D possibly matching TRBD1 (5 bases). V gave up 10 bases and J gave up 0 bases, with 19 bases separating them. The CDR3 extends over 16 amino acids. In germline, CDR1 is LNHDA, CDR2 SQIVND (reference sequence). The CDR3 here is CATKLGEGYSNQPQHF. CDR3 coding DNA: TGTGCCACCAAACTGGGGGAGGGTTATAGCAATCAGCCCCAGCATTTT.

This sequence joins TRBV7-2 and TRBJ2-1, with a possible D match to TRBD1 (6 bases). Trimming left V 6 bases short and J 2 bases short, with 14 bases between. Germline CDR1 SGHTA, CDR2 FQGNSA. CDR3 length equals 15 residues. CDR3 nucleotides: TGTGCCAGCAGTCACGACTGGGGGCCCTACAATGAGCAGTTCTTC. It specifies CASSHDWGPYNEQFF. The variable domain in full, completed from reference TRBV7-2 and TRBJ2-1, reads GAGVSQSPSNKVTEKGKDVELRCDPISGHTALYWYRQSLGQGLEFLIYFQGNSAPDKSGLPSDRFSAERTGGSVSTLTIQRTQQEDSAVYLCASSHDWGPYNEQFFGPGTRLTVL.

This clone showed up many times. The rearrangement joins TRBV11-3 to TRBJ1-1; TRBD1 is a possible D gene (5 bases). The CDR3 is made up of 14 amino acids. CDR1 is SGHNT, CDR2 YENEEA, per germline. V lost 0 bases and J 3 bases, leaving 8 bases between the germline ends. CDR3 residues: CASSLDRDYTEAFF. CDR3 bases: TGTGCCAGCAGCTTAGACCGGGACTACACTGAAGCTTTCTTT.

In nucleotides, the CDR3 is TGTGCCAGCAGTTACGACCATGAGGGCTTCTATGGCTACACCTTC. Translating gives CASSYDHEGFYGYTF. The chain has TRBV6-6 and TRBJ1-2, with D unclear. The V gene's germline CDR1 is MNHNY and CDR2 SVGAGI (reference sequence). The CDR3 totals 15 residues. The V and J ends lost 2 bases and 4 bases respectively, with 14 bases between them.

The chain links TRBV27 to TRBJ2-1; D is possibly TRBD2 (6 bases). The CDR3 is 14 residues long. Germline V gives CDR1 MNHEY, CDR2 SMNVEV (reference sequence). V was pared by 3 bases and J by 4 bases, with 10 bases between. CDR3 sequence: CASSFSGLYNEQFF. CDR3 DNA sequence: TGTGCCAGCAGTTTCTCGGGACTTTACAATGAGCAGTTCTTC.